This T cell receptor beta chain was sequenced during a study of blood T cell repertoires in COVID-19. In the study overall: Whether acute or convalescent, the COVID-19 samples came from the United States, Italy and Spain. Sources were T cells, B-cell-depleted T cells, or PBMCs; the material itself was cDNA or gDNA.

In the original workflow: Researchers report that nucleated cell counts were estimated from reference gene primer amplification. The repertoire was sequenced with immunoSEQ multiplex PCR; TCRdb's copy has only in-frame clones and lacks some. That table supplies the V and J calls and clone size; D and trimming were determined from the DNA. The repertoire holds 250,000 to 300,000 clones, with around 83% as singletons. This clonotype was obtained from a man aged 80 or over with acute or convalescent COVID-19. Source material: peripheral blood.

CDR3 loop: CASSISTSETLTYEQYF. The CDR3 DNA follows: TGTGCCAGTAGTATATCCACCAGCGAAACGCTTACCTACGAGCAGTACTTC. The genes are TRBV19 and TRBJ2-7; D remains ambiguous. V lost 2 bases, J lost 2 bases, and 19 bases lay in between. This CDR3 region has 17 residues. Looked up from germline, CDR1 is LNHDA and CDR2 is SQIVND (reference sequence).